This entry features one T cell receptor (beta chain) sequence. A single record per CDR3 protein comes from TCRdb applying MiXCR to the 5' RACE reads. Here the sample spans 140,000 to 150,000 distinct CDR3 sequences, about 19% being singletons. This sample was taken from a study of T-cell memory formation after mild COVID-19. Trimming left V 0 bases short and J 2 bases short, with 11 bases between. Germline CDR1 reads SGHAT; CDR2 reads FQDESV (reference sequence). The CDR3 runs to 15 residues. Source material: PBMCs or a T cell subset sorted from them (not recorded which). This TCR came from an adult woman who had mild COVID-19 (a few samples of this study predate the infection). Cell type and time point are not known. The chain employs TRBV11-1 and TRBJ2-7; the D gene could be TRBD1 or TRBD2 (5 bases each). The DNA for the CDR3 is TGTGCCAGCAGCTTAGCGGGACCTGGGCCCTACGAGCAGTACTTC. Protein: CASSLAGPGPYEQYF.